Shown below are 7 T cell receptor beta chains from a single sample sequenced in a study of T cell repertoires in cytomegalovirus infection. TCRdb re-called the reads through MiXCR, storing one row per CDR3 protein. Here the sample spans 150,000 to 200,000 distinct CDR3 sequences, approximately 19% being singletons. The specimen was PBMCs. These receptors came from a human donor in good health (CMV status not recorded). Some clones in this sample may be carry-over from other donors' samples.

This clonotype came up many times. The rearrangement uses TRBV7-2 and TRBJ1-6; TRBD1 matches at 8 bases. In germline, CDR1 is SGHTA, CDR2 FQGNSA. J was trimmed by 4 bases and V by 4 bases; bases with no gene match: 6. This CDR3 spans 16 amino acids. CDR3 region: CASSSTGGWYNSPLHF. The CDR3 DNA follows: TGTGCCAGCAGCTCAACAGGGGGTTGGTATAATTCACCCCTCCACTTT.

The J gene is TRBJ2-7, the V gene TRBV6-2 or TRBV6-3; possibly TRBD2 for D (5 bases). Germline CDR1 MNHEY, CDR2 SVGEGT. CDR3 length equals 13 residues. Trimming removed 8 bases at V and 4 bases at J, with 15 bases between. CDR3 amino acids: CASRASGPYEQYF. For the CDR3, the DNA is TGTGCCAGCCGGGCCAGCGGCCCATACGAGCAGTACTTC.

In its sample, this clonotype was seen a few times. The V and J genes are TRBV6-5 and TRBJ2-5; 13 bases fit TRBD2. The CDR3 has 15 residues. Trimming cost V 6 bases and J 5 bases; bases outside gene matches: 6. CDR1 is MNHEY, CDR2 SVGAGI, per germline. CDR3 sequence (DNA): TGTGCCAGCAGAACTAGCGGGGGGGCCTGGGAGACCCAGTACTTC. It translates to CASRTSGGAWETQYF.

The chain joins TRBV4-2 to TRBJ1-2; 7 bases match TRBD1. Germline CDR1 LGHNA, CDR2 YNFKEQ. The CDR3 length is 14 residues. J lost 3 bases, V lost 1 base, and 2 bases had no gene match. Here the CDR3 DNA reads TGTGCCAGCAGCCAAGGAGGGACAGACTATGGCTACACCTTC. It is translated as CASSQGGTDYGYTF.

This clonotype has more than one count but fewer than ten. The chain joins TRBV7-3 to TRBJ2-2; D may be TRBD1 (6 bases). The V gene's germline CDR1 is SGHTA and CDR2 FQGTGA. Between the trimmed V and J ends, which lost 4 bases and 4 bases, there was a span of 22 bases. The CDR3 is 18 amino acids. The CDR3 loop is CASSSKQGIGSTTGELFF. The CDR3 region has the DNA TGTGCCAGCAGCTCAAAGCAGGGGATAGGATCGACCACCGGGGAGCTGTTTTTT.

The chain is built from TRBV20-1 and TRBJ2-7; 10 positions agree with TRBD2. Germline V gene lookup returns CDR1 DFQATT and CDR2 SNEGSKA (reference sequence). This CDR3 has 15 residues. V lost 0 bases, J lost 4 bases, and 6 bases stayed unmatched. The CDR3 loop reads CSARDIAGGGYEQYF. CDR3 DNA: TGCAGTGCTAGAGATATAGCGGGAGGTGGTTACGAGCAGTACTTC.

This clonotype was detected ten times or more. V gene TRBV6-5 combines with J gene TRBJ2-2; 9 bases agree with TRBD1. After removal of 10 bases from V and 6 bases from J, the junction contained 18 bases not matched to a gene. The germline CDR1 and CDR2 sequences are MNHEY and SVGAGI. The CDR3 loop spans 17 amino acids. The DNA for the CDR3 is TGTGCCACCCAAGCACCCCAAGGGACAGGGAGCCCCGGGGAGCTGTTTTTT. This translates into CATQAPQGTGSPGELFF.